This TCR beta chain was profiled in a study of identical twins. General study results and limits: There was an excess of low generation probability in the out-of-frame alpha sequences that twins shared. The models systematically underestimated how much out-of-frame TCR alpha was shared in monozygotic twins.

This CDR3 spans 13 amino acids. V lost 1 base and J lost 1, with 4 bases in between. Germline CDR1 and CDR2: LGHNT and FRNRAP. This clonotype was detected many times. Its cognate antigen is unknown. TCRdb fed the 5' RACE reads into MiXCR, producing one record per CDR3 protein. Of hundreds of thousands of distinct CDR3 sequences in the sample, 5.5% to 6.5% were seen once. The chain is built from TRBV12-5 and TRBJ2-5; D uncertain. Source material: naive T cells sorted from blood. This receptor was identified in a man aged 18 to 30 in good health. This CDR3 is CASGLEVQETQYF. In DNA form, the CDR3 reads TGTGCTAGTGGTTTGGAGGTCCAAGAGACCCAGTACTTC.